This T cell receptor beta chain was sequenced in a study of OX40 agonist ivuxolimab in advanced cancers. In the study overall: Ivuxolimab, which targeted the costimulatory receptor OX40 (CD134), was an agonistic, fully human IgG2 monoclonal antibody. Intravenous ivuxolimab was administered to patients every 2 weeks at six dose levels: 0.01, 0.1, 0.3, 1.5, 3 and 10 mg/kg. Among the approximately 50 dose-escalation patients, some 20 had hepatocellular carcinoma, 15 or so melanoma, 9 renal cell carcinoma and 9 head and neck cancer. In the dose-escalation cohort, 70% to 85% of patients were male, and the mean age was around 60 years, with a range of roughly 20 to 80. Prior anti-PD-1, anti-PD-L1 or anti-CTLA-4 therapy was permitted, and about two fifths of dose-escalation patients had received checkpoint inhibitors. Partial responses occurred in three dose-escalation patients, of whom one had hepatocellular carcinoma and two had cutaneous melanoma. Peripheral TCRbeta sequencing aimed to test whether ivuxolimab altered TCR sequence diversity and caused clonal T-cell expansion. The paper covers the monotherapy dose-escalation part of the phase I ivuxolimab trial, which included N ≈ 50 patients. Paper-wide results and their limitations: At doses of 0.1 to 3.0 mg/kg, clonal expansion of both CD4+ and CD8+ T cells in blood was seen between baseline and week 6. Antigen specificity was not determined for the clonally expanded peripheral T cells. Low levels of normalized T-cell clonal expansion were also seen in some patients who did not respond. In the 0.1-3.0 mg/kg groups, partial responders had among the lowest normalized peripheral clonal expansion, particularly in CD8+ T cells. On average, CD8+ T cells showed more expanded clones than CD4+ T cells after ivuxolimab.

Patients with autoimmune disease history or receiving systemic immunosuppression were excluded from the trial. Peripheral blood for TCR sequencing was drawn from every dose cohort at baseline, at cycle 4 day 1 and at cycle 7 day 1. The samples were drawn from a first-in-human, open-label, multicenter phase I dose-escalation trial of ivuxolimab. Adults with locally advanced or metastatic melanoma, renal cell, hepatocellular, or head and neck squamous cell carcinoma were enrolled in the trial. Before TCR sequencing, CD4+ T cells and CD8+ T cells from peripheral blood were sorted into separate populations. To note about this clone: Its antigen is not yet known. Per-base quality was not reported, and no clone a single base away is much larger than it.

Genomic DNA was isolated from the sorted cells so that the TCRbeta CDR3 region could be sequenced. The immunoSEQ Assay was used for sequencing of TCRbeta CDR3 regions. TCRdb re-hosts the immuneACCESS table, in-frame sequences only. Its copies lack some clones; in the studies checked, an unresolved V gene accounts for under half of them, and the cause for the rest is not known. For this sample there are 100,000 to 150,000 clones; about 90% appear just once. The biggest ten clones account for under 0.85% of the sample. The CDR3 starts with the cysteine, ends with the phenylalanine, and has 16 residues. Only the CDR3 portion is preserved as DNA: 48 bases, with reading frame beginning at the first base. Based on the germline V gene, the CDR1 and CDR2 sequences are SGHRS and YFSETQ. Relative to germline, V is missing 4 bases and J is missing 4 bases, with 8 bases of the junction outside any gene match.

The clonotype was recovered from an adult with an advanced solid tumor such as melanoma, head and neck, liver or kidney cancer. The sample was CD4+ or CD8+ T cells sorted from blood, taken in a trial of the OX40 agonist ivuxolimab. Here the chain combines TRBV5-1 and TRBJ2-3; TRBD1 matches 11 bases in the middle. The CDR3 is CASSLPRTGGPDTQYF. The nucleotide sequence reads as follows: TGCGCCAGCAGCCTCCCCAGGACAGGGGGCCCAGATACGCAGTATTTT.